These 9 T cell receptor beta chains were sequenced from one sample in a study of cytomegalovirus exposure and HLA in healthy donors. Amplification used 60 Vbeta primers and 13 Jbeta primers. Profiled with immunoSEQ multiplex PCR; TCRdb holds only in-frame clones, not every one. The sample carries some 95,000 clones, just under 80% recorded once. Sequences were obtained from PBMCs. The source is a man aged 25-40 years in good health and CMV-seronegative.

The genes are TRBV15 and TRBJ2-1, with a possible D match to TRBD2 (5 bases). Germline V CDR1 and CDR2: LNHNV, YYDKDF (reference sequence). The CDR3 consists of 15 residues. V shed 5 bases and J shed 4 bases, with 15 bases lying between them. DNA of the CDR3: TGTGCCACCAGCCAGCGTCCGGGAATTTACAATGAGCAGTTCTTC. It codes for CATSQRPGIYNEQFF.

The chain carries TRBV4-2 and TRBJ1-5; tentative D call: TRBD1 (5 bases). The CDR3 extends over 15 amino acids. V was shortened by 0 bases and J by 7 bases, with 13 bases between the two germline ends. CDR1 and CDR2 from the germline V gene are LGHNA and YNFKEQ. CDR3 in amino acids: CASSQEGGARQPQHF. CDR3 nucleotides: TGTGCCAGCAGCCAAGAGGGAGGGGCGCGACAGCCCCAGCATTTT.

The CDR3 sequence: CASSAGTAQNSPLHF. The CDR3 DNA follows: TGTGCCAGCAGCGCTGGGACAGCGCAGAATTCACCCCTCCACTTT. The J gene is TRBJ1-6, the V gene TRBV9, with 7 bases matching TRBD1. The CDR3 is 15 amino acids. J was trimmed by 7 bases and V by 3 bases; bases with no gene match: 7. Germline V lookup: CDR1 SGDLS, CDR2 YYNGEE.

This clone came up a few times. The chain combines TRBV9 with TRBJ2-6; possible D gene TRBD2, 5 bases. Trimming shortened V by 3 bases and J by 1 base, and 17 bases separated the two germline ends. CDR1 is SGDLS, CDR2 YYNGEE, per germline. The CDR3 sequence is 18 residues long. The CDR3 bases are TGTGCCAGCAGCGACCAGACCATTGGAGGTTCTGGGGCCAACGTCCTGACTTTC. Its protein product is CASSDQTIGGSGANVLTF.

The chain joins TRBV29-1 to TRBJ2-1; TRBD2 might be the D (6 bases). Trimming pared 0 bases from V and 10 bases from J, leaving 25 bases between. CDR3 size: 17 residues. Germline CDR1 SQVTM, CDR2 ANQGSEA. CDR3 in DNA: TGCAGCGTTGAAGATCGTAGCGGAGCCCTCCCCCCCAGGGAGCAGTTCTTC. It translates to CSVEDRSGALPPREQFF.

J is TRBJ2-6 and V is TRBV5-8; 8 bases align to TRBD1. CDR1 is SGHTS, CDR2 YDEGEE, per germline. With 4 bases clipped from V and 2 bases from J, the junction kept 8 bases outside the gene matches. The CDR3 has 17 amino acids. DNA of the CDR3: TGTGCCAGCAGCCCCGGGACAGGTGTTGCTGGGGCCAACGTCCTGACTTTC. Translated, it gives CASSPGTGVAGANVLTF.

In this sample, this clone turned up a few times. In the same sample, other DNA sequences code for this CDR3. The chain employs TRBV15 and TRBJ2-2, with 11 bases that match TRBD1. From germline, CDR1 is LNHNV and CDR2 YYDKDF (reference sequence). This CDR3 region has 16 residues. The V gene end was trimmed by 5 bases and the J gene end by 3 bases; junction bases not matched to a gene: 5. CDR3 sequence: CATSLGTGGDTGELFF. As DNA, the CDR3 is TGTGCCACCAGCCTGGGGACAGGGGGAGACACCGGGGAGCTGTTTTTT.

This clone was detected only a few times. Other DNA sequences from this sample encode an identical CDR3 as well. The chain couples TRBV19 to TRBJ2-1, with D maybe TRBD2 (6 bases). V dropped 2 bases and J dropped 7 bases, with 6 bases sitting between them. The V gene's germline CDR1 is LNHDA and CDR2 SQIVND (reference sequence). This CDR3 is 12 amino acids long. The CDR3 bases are TGTGCCAGTAGTATACGGGGGAATGAGCAGTTCTTC. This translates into CASSIRGNEQFF.

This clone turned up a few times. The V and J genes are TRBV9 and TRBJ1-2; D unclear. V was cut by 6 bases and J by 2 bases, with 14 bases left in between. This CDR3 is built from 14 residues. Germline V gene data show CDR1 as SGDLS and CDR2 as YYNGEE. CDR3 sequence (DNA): TGTGCCAGCACCCCTTCCAGTTCCAACTATGGCTACACCTTC. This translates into CASTPSSSNYGYTF.